This TCR beta chain derives from a study of graft-versus-host responses after intestinal transplantation. Study details: Every transplant recipient was induced with anti-thymocyte globulin, then maintained on tacrolimus and steroids for about 3 years.

Findings and caveats of the study: Recipient marrow harbored GvH clones, some of which surfaced first in ileum or blood.

Concerning this clone itself: The antigen is undetermined.

V was clipped by 1 base and J by 0 bases, with 13 bases between them. Germline V gives CDR1 MNHNS, CDR2 SASEGT. The CDR3 sequence is 17 residues long. Profiling relied on immunoSEQ multiplex PCR, and the TCRdb table lists in-frame clones only, not all of them. The sample lists about 94,000 clones, 90% to 95% occurring once. The receptor was isolated from a human donor who received an intestinal transplant. The sample was unstimulated CD8+ T cells sorted from spleen or lymph node cells, taken before intestinal transplant. The rearrangement links TRBV6-1 to TRBJ2-1; a weak D match, TRBD2 (6 bases). The CDR3 loop reads CASSEVGFGSSYNEQFF. The CDR3 DNA reads TGTGCCAGCAGTGAAGTGGGATTCGGGAGCTCCTACAATGAGCAGTTCTTC.